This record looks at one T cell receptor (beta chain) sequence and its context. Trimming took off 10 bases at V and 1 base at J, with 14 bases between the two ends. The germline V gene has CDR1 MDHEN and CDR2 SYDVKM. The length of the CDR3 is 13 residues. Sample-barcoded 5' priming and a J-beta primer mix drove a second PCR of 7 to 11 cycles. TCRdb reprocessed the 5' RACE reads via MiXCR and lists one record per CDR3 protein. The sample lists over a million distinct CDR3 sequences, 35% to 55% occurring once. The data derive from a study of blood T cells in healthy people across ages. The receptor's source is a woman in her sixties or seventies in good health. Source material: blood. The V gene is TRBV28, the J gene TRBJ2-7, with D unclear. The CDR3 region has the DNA TGTGCCACACGGGCTCAAGGGTCCTACGAGCAGTACTTC. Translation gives CATRAQGSYEQYF.